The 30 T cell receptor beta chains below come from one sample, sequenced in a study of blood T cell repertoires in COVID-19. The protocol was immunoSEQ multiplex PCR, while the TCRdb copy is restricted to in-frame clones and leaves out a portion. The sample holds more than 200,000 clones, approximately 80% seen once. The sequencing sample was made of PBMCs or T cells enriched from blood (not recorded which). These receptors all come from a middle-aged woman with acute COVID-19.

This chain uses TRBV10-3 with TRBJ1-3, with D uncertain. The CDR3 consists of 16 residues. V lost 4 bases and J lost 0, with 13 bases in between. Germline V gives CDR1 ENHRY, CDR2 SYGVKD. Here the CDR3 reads CAISGEFSSSGNTIYF. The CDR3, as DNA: TGTGCCATCAGTGGTGAATTTTCGAGCTCTGGAAACACCATATATTTT.

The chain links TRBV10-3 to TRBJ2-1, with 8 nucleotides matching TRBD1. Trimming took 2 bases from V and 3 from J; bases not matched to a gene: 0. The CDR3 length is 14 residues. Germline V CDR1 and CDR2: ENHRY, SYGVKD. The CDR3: CAISETGGYNEQFF. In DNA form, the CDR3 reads TGTGCCATCAGTGAGACAGGGGGCTACAATGAGCAGTTCTTC.

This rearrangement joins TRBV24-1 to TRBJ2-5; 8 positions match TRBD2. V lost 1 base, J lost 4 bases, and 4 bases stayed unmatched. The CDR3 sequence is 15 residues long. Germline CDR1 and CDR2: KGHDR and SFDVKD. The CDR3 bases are TGTGCCACCAGTGATTTTGGGCTAGCGGGAGAGACCCAGTACTTC. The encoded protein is CATSDFGLAGETQYF.

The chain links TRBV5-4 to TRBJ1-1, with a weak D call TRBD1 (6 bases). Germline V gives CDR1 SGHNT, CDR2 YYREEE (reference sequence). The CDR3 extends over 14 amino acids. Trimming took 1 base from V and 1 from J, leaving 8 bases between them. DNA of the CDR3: TGTGCCAGCAGCTTGACAGGGTCGAACACTGAAGCTTTCTTT. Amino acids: CASSLTGSNTEAFF.

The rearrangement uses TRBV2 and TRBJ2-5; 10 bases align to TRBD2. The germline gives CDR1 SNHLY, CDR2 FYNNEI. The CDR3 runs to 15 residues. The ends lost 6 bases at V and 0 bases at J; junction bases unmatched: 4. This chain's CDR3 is CASRSSGGHQETQYF. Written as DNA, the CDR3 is TGTGCCAGCAGGTCTAGCGGGGGCCACCAAGAGACCCAGTACTTC.

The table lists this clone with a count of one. For the CDR3, the DNA is TGTGCCAGTAGTATGCAGGACACCATCCCCTACGAGCAGTACTTC. Amino acid sequence: CASSMQDTIPYEQYF. The chain recombines TRBV19 with TRBJ2-7; D perhaps matches TRBD1 (5 bases). Between the trimmed V and J ends, which lost 3 bases and 2 bases, there was a span of 14 bases. CDR1 is LNHDA and CDR2 is SQIVND in the germline V gene (reference sequence). The CDR3 runs to 15 residues.

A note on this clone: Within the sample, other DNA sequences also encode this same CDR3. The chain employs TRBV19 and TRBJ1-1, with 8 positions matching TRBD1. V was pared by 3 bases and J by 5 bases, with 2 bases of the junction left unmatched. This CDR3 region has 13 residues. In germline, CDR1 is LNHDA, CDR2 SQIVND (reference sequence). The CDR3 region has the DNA TGTGCCAGTAGTATTGACAGGGGAACTGAAGCTTTCTTT. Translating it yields CASSIDRGTEAFF. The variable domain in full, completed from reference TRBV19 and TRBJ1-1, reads DGGITQSPKYLFRKEGQNVTLSCEQNLNHDAMYWYRQDPGQGLRLIYYSQIVNDFQKGDIAEGYSVSREKKESFPLTVTSAQKNPTAFYLCASSIDRGTEAFFGQGTRLTVV.

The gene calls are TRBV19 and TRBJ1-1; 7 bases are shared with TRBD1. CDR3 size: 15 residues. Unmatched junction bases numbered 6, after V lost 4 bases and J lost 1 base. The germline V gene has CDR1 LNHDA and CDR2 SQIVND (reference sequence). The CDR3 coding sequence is TGTGCCAGTAGTAGACGGGACAGAAAGAACACTGAAGCTTTCTTT. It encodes CASSRRDRKNTEAFF.

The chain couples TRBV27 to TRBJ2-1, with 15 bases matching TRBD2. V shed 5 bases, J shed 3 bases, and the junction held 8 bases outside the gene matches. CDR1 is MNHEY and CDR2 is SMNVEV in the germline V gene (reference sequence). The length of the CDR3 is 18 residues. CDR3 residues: CASSPGTSGRKFYNEQFF. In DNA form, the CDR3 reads TGTGCCAGCAGTCCCGGGACTAGCGGGAGGAAGTTCTACAATGAGCAGTTCTTC.

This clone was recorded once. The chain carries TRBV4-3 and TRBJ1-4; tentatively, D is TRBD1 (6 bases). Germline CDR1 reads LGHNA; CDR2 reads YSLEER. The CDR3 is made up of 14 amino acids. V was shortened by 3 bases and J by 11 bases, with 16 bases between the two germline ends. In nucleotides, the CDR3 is TGCGCCAGCAGCCACTCAGGGGAAATGAGGAAACTGTTTTTT. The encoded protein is CASSHSGEMRKLFF.

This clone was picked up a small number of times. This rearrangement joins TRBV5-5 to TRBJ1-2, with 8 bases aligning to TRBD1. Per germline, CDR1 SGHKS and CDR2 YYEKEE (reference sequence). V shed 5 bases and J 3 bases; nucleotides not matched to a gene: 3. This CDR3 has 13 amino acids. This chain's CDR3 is CASRPTGDYGYTF. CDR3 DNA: TGTGCCAGCAGACCGACAGGGGACTATGGCTACACCTTC.

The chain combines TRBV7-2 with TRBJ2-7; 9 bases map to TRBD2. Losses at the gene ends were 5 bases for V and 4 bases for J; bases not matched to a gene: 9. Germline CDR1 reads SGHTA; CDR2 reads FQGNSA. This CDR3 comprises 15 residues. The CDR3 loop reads CASSLSGTSIYEQYF. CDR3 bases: TGTGCCAGCAGCCTCTCCGGGACTAGCATATACGAGCAGTACTTC.

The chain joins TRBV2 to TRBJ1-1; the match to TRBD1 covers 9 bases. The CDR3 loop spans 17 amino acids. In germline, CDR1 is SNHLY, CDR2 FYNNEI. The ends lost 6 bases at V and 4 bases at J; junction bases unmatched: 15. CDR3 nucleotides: TGTGCCAGCAGGGAATTTTGGACAGGGGAGGTAGGCACTGAAGCTTTCTTT. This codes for CASREFWTGEVGTEAFF.

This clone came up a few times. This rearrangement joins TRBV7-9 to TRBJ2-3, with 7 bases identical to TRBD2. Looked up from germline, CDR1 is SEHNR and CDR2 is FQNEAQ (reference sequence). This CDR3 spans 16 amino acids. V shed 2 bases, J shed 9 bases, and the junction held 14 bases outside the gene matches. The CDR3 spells CASSLSARGGIGTQYF. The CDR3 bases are TGTGCCAGCAGCTTATCCGCCCGCGGGGGAATTGGGACGCAGTATTTT.

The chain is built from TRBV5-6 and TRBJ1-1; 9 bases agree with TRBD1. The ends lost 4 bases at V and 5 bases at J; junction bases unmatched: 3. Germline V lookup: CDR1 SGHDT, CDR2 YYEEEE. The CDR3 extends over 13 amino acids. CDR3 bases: TGTGCCAGCAGCCAGGACAGGGGAACTGAAGCTTTCTTT. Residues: CASSQDRGTEAFF.

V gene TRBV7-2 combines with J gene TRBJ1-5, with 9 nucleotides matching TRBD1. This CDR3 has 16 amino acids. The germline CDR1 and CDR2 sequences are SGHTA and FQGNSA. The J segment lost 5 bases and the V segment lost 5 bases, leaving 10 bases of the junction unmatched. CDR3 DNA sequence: TGTGCCAGCAGCCCAGGTGACAGGGGGAGTTATCAGCCCCAGCATTTT. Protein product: CASSPGDRGSYQPQHF. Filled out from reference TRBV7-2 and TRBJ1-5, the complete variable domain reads GAGVSQSPSNKVTEKGKDVELRCDPISGHTALYWYRQSLGQGLEFLIYFQGNSAPDKSGLPSDRFSAERTGGSVSTLTIQRTQQEDSAVYLCASSPGDRGSYQPQHFGDGTRLSIL.

The CDR3 reads CASSLLADNEQFF. The CDR3 bases are TGTGCCAGCAGCTTACTAGCAGACAATGAGCAGTTCTTC. This sequence joins TRBV5-4 and TRBJ2-1; a possible D gene is TRBD2 (6 bases). The V end was cut by 2 bases, the J end by 5 bases, with 8 bases between. The CDR3 extends over 13 amino acids. CDR1 SGHNT and CDR2 YYREEE come from the germline V gene (reference sequence).

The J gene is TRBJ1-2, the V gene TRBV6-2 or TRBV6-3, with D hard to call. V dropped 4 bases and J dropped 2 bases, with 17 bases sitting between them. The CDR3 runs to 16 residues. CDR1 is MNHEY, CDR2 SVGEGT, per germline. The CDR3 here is CASSLGLLSPNYGYTF. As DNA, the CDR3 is TGTGCCAGCAGTTTGGGCCTCCTCAGCCCCAACTATGGCTACACCTTC.

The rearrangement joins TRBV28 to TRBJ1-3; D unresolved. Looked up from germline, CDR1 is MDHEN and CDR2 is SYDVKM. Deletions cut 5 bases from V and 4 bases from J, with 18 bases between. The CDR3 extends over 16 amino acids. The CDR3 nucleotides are TGTGCCAGCAGTCTTCACGGTACTCAAGAGGGAAACACCATATATTTT. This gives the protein CASSLHGTQEGNTIYF.

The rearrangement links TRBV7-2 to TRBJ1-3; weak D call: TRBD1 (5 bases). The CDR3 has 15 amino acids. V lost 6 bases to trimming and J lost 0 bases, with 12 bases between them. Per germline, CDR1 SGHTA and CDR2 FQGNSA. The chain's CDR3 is CASRGGSRSGNTIYF. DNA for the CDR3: TGTGCCAGCAGGGGGGGGTCCCGCTCTGGAAACACCATATATTTT.

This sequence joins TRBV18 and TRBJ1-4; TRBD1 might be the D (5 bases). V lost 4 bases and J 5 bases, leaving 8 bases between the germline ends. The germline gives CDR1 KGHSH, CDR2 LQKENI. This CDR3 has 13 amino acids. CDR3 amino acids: CASSLTENEKLFF. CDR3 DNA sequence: TGTGCCAGCTCACTGACAGAGAATGAAAAACTGTTTTTT.

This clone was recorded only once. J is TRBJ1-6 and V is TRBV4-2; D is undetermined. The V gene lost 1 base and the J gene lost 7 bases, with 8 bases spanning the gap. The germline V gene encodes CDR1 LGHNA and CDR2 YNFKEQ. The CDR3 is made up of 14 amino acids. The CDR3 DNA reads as TGTGCCAGCAGCCAAGCCCTGGCCAATTCACCCCTCCACTTT. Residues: CASSQALANSPLHF.

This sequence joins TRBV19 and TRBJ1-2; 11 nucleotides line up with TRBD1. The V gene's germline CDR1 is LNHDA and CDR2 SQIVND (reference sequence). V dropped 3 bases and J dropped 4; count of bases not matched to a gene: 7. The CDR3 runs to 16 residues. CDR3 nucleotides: TGTGCCAGTAGTATCTGGACAGGGGGCATGAGCTATGGCTACACCTTC. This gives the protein CASSIWTGGMSYGYTF.

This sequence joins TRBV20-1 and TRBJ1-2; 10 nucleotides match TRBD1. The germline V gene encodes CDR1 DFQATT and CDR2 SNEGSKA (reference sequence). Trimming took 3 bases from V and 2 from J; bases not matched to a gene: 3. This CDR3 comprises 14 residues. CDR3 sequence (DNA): TGCAGTGCTAGTCGGACAGGGGGAAACTATGGCTACACCTTC. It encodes CSASRTGGNYGYTF.

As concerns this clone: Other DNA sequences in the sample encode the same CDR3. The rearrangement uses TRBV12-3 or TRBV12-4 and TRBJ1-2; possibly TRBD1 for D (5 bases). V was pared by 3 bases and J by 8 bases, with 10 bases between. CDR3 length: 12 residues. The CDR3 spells CASSLQGEGYTF. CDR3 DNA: TGTGCCAGCAGTTTGCAGGGCGAAGGCTACACCTTC.

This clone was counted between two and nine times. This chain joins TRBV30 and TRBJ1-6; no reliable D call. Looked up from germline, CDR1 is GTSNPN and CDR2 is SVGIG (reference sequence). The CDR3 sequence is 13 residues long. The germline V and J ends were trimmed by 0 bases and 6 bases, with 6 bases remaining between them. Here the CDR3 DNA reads TGTGCCTGGAGTGTACTGGTTAATTCACCCCTCCACTTT. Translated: CAWSVLVNSPLHF.

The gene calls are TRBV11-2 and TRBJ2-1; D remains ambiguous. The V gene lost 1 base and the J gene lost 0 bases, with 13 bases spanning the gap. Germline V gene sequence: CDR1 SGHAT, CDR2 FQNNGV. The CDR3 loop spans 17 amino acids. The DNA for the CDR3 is TGTGCCAGCAGCTTAGTTGCTGGAAGGAGCTCCTACAATGAGCAGTTCTTC. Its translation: CASSLVAGRSSYNEQFF.

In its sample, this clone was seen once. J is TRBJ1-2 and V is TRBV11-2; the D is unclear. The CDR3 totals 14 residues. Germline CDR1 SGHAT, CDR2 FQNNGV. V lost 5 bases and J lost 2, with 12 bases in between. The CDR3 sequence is CASSEGVPNYGYTF. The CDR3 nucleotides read TGTGCCAGCAGCGAAGGAGTCCCGAACTATGGCTACACCTTC.

The CDR3 spells CASSRLTGGSYNEQFF. CDR3 DNA: TGTGCCAGCTCGCGACTCACAGGGGGATCCTACAATGAGCAGTTCTTC. The chain carries TRBV18 and TRBJ2-1; the match to TRBD1 covers 8 bases. Germline values: CDR1 KGHSH, CDR2 LQKENI. The J segment lost 1 base and the V segment lost 6 bases, leaving 8 bases of the junction unmatched. CDR3 size: 16 residues.

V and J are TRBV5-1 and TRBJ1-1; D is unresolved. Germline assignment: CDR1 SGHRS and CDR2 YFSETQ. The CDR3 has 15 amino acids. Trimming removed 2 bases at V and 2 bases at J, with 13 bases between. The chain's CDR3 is CASSLAASGNTEAFF. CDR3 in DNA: TGCGCCAGCAGCTTAGCCGCTTCAGGAAACACTGAAGCTTTCTTT.